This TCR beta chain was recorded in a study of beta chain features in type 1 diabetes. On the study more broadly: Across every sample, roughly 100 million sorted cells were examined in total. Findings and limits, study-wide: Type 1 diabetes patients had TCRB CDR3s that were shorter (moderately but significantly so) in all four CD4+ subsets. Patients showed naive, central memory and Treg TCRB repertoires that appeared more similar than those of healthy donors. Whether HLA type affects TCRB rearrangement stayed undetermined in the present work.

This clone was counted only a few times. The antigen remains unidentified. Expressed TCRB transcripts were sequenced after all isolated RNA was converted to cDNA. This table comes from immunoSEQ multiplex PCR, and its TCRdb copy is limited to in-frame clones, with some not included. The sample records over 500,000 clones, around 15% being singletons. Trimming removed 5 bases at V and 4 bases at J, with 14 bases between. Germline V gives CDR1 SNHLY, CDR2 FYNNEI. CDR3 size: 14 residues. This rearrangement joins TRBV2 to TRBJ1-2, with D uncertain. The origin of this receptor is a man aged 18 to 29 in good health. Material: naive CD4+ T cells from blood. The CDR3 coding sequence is TGTGCCAGCAGTCCAGGCCTCCTCGGCTATGGCTACACCTTC. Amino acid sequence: CASSPGLLGYGYTF.